The text below deals with one T cell receptor beta chain. What it recognizes is unknown. The table came from immunoSEQ multiplex PCR; TCRdb's copy has only in-frame clones and leaves some out. The data hold around 130,000 clones, with approximately 90% observed a single time. This entry belongs to a study of graft-versus-host responses after intestinal transplantation. Source: unstimulated CD4+ T cells sorted from spleen or lymph node cells, taken before intestinal transplant. The receptor was derived from a human donor who received an intestinal transplant.

In DNA, the CDR3 is TGTGCCAGCTCACCAAACAGGGGGATCGGTACTGAAGCTTTCTTT. Protein sequence: CASSPNRGIGTEAFF. The chain recombines TRBV18 with TRBJ1-1; 8 nucleotides line up with TRBD1. Germline trimming cut 2 bases from V and 5 bases from J; bases unmatched to any gene: 7. This CDR3 spans 15 amino acids. The germline gives CDR1 KGHSH, CDR2 LQKENI.